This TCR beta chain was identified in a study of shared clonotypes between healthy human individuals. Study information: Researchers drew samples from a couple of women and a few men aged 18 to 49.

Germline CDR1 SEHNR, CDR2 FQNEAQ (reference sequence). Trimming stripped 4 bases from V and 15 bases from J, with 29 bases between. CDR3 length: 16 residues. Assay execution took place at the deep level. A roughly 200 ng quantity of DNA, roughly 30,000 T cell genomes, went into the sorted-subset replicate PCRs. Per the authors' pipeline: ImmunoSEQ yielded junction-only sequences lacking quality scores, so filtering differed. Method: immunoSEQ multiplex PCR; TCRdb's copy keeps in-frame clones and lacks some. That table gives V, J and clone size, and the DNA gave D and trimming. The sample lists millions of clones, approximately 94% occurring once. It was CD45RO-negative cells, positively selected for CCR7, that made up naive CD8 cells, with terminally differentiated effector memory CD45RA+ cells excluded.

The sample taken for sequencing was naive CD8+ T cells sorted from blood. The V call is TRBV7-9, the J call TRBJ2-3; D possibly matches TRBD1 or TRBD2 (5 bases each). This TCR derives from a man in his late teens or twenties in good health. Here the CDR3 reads CASSSTWDGTAQMRYF. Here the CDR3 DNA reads TGTGCCAGCAGCTCCACATGGGACGGAACCGCTCAAATGAGATATTTT.